A selection of T cell receptor beta chains follows, all from one sample in a study of read filtering for tumor transcriptome and immune sequencing. TCRdb fed the reads into MiXCR, producing one record per CDR3 protein. Among some 43,000 distinct CDR3 sequences, over 10% were seen once, and the ten largest hold 30%. Sequencing was done on a sample of a population of CD138-negative cells sorted from bone marrow. The source is a donor at least 40 years old with multiple myeloma. CDR3s leave out the opening cysteine and the closing phenylalanine or tryptophan.

J,V,CDR3
TRBJ2-2,TRBV6-5,ASSPGQTNTGELF
TRBJ2-1,TRBV30,AWSGGNHKEQF
TRBJ2-7,TRBV4-2,ASSQDSEGSSYEQY
TRBJ1-2,TRBV29-1,SVDRDGTNYGYT
TRBJ2-5,TRBV3-1,ASSQDRRGLQETQY
TRBJ1-4,TRBV4-2,ASSRETALSGKLF
TRBJ2-2,TRBV7-8,ASSPTSGRALGELF
TRBJ2-3,TRBV5-1,ASSHGLGGHTNTQY
TRBJ2-2,TRBV28,ASRSPVTGELF
TRBJ2-1,TRBV9,ASSLLAGVNNEQF
TRBJ2-3,TRBV5-1,ASSSLASPDTQY
TRBJ1-1,TRBV28,ASSSLFGTTEAF
TRBJ2-1,TRBV28,ASSSPVWGGDNEQF
TRBJ2-3,TRBV29-1,SVEARDTQY
TRBJ2-1,TRBV7-3,ASSLTGDQFNEQF
TRBJ2-3,TRBV6-5,ASSYSSAVGLGGTDTQY
TRBJ2-1,TRBV6-5,ASSYSGSGREQF
TRBJ1-4,TRBV27,ASREYTGKLF
TRBJ1-5,TRBV12-3/TRBV12-4,ASSFGGDSNQPQH
TRBJ1-1,TRBV6-5,ASTTNTEAF
TRBJ2-2,TRBV12-3/TRBV12-4,ASSLGPLDPGELF
TRBJ2-7,TRBV7-2,ASSRGPSDSYEQY
TRBJ2-7,TRBV5-1,ASSAIPGDHEQY
TRBJ2-1,TRBV7-2,ASSLELSGGYNEQF
TRBJ2-1,TRBV7-2,ASSSYVVDEQF
TRBJ2-1,TRBV14,ASSQDYGNNEQF
TRBJ2-3,TRBV3-1,ASSQHGLAGVKGDTDTQY
TRBJ2-1,TRBV24-1,ATSGGMKYNEQF
TRBJ2-2,TRBV12-3/TRBV12-4,ASTLGRVNTGELF
TRBJ2-1,TRBV4-1,ASSQDTGSYNEQF
TRBJ2-1,TRBV7-3,ASKVRAEDNEQF
TRBJ2-2,TRBV3-1,ASAGTGYTRELF
TRBJ2-1,TRBV10-1,ASRGGSNEQF
TRBJ2-1,TRBV12-3/TRBV12-4,ASTRAGSYNEQF
TRBJ2-1,TRBV29-1,SVDPGQGIAVSEQF
TRBJ2-7,TRBV30,AWSTPGQGIYEQY
TRBJ2-7,TRBV4-1,ASSQAGQAGILYEQY
TRBJ1-1,TRBV29-1,SVQRDGNEAF
TRBJ1-5,TRBV28,ASSFRQGSNQPQH